This T cell receptor beta chain was recorded in a study of human thymus T cells. Notes on the study in general: Gene usage for V and J segments appeared biased in thymic and blood repertoires. Unrelated individuals were reported by related research to share highly overlapping thymic repertoires.

With respect to this clone: What it recognizes is unknown.

Germline CDR1 is SGHTA and CDR2 is FQGNSA. The CDR3 extends over 13 amino acids. The germline V and J ends were trimmed by 4 bases and 4 bases, with 10 bases remaining between them. Libraries were prepared by immunoSEQ multiplex PCR; TCRdb keeps only in-frame clonotypes and omits some of them. The data show under 150,000 clones, 90% to 95% seen once. Corrective cardiac surgery supplied the resected thymus tissue. The sample donors, healthy Finnish infants, were having corrective surgery for congenital heart defects. The J gene is TRBJ1-1, the V gene TRBV7-2, with D unresolved. Sequenced input: thymus tissue. The receptor was isolated from a boy less than two years old with a congenital heart defect but otherwise immunologically healthy. The CDR3 coding sequence is TGTGCCAGCAGCTCGAGCCCTTCCACTGAAGCTTTCTTT. Amino acids: CASSSSPSTEAFF.